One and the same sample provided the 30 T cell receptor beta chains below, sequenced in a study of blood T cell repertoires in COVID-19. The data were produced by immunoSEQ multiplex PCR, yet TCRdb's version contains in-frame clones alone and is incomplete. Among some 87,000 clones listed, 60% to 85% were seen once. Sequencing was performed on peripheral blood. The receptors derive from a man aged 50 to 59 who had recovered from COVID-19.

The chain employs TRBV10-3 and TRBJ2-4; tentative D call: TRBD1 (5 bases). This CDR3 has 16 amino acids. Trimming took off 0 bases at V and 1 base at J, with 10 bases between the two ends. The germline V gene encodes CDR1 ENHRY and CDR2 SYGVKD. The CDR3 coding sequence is TGTGCCATCAGTGAGTCACAGCCAGGGGCCAAAAACATTCAGTACTTC. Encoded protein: CAISESQPGAKNIQYF.

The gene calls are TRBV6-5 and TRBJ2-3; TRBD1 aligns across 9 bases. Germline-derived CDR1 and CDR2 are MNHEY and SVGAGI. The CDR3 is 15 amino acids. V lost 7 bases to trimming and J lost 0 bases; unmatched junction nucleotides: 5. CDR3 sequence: CASTPGQGSTDTQYF. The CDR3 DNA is TGTGCCAGCACTCCGGGACAGGGCAGCACAGATACGCAGTATTTT.

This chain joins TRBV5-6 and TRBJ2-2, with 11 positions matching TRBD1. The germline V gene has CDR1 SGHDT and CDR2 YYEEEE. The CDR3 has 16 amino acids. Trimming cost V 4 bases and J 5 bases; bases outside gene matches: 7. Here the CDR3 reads CASSPGQGAGTGELFF. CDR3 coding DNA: TGTGCCAGCAGCCCAGGACAGGGGGCAGGAACCGGGGAGCTGTTTTTT.

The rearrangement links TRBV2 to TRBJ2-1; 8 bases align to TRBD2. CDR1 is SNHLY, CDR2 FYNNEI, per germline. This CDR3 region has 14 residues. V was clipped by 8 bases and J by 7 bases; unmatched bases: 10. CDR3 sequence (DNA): TGTGCCAGCTGGACAGCGGGGGAGTTGAATGAGCAGTTCTTC. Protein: CASWTAGELNEQFF. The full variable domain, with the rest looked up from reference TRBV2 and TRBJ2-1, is EPEVTQTPSHQVTQMGQEVILRCVPISNHLYFYWYRQILGQKVEFLVSFYNNEISEKSEIFDDQFSVERPDGSNFTLKIRSTKLEDSAMYFCASWTAGELNEQFFGPGTRLTVL.

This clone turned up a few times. This CDR3 is CASSLVGVDEQYF. The DNA for the CDR3 is TGTGCCAGCAGCTTAGTGGGCGTGGACGAGCAGTACTTC. The V call is TRBV5-4, the J call TRBJ2-7; D is ambiguous. Trimming shortened V by 2 bases and J by 5 bases, and 11 bases separated the two germline ends. The CDR3 sequence is 13 residues long. Germline V gene sequence: CDR1 SGHNT, CDR2 YYREEE (reference sequence).

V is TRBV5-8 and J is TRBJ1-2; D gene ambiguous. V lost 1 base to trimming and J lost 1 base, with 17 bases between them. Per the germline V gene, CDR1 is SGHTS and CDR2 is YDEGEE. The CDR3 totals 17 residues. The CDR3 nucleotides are TGTGCCAGCAGCTTGAAACACTCTCGAGGGATTAACTATGGCTACACCTTC. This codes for CASSLKHSRGINYGYTF.

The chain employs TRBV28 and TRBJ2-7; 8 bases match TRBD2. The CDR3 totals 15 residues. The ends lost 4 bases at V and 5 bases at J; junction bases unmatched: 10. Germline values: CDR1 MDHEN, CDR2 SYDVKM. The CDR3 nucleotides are TGTGCCAGCAGTTCTCCGCCTAGCGGGCTCGACGAGCAGTACTTC. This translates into CASSSPPSGLDEQYF.

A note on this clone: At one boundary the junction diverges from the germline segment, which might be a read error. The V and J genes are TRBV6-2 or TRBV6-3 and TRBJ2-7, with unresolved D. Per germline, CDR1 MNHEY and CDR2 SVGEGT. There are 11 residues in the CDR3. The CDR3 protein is CASSYSDEQYF. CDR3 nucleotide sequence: TGTGCCAGCAGTTACTCCGACGAGCAGTACTTC.

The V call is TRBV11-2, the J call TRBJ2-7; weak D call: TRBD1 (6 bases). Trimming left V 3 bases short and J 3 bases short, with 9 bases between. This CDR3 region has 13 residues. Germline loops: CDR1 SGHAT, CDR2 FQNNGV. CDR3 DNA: TGTGCCAGCAGCTTTAACAGGGACTACGAGCAGTACTTC. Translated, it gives CASSFNRDYEQYF.

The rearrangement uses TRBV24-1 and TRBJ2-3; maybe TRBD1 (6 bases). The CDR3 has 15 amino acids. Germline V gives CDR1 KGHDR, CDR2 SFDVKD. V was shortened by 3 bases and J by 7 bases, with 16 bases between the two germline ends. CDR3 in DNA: TGTGCCACCAGTGATGGGGCGGAGAGGGGGTATACGCAGTATTTT. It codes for CATSDGAERGYTQYF.

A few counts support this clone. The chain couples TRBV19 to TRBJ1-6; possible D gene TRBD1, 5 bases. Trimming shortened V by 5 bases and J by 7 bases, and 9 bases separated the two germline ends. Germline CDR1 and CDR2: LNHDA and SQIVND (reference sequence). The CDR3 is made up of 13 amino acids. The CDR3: CASSLTDNSPLHF. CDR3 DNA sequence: TGTGCCAGTAGTTTGACAGACAATTCACCCCTCCACTTT.

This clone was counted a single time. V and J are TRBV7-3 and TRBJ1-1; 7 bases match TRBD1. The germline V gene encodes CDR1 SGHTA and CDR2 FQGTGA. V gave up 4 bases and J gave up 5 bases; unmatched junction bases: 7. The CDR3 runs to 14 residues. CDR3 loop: CASSSRQGATEAFF. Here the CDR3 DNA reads TGTGCCAGCAGCTCCCGACAGGGTGCAACTGAAGCTTTCTTT.

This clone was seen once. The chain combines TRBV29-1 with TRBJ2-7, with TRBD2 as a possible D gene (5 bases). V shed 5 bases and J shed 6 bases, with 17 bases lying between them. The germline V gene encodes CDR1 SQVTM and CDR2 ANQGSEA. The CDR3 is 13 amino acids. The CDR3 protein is CSVPVTGRGEQYF. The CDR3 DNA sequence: TGCAGCGTTCCCGTCACGGGCCGGGGCGAGCAGTACTTC.

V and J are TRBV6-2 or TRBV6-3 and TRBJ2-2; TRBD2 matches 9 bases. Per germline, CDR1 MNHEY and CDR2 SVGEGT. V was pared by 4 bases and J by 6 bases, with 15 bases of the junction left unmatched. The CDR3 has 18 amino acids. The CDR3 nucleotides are TGTGCCAGCAGTTCCACGGTCGGCGGGGGGGCGCGGGCCGGGGAGCTGTTTTTT. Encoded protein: CASSSTVGGGARAGELFF.

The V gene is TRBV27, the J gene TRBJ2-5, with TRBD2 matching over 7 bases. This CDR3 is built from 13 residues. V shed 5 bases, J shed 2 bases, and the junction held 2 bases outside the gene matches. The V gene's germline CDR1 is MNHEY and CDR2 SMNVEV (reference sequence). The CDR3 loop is CASSRDYQETQYF. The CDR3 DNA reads TGTGCCAGCAGTAGGGACTATCAAGAGACCCAGTACTTC.

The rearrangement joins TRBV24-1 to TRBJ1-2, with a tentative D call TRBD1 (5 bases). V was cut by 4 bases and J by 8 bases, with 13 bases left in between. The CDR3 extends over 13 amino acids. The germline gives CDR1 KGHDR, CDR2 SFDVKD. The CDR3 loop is CATSEGGTKGYTF. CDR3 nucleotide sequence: TGTGCCACCAGTGAGGGGGGGACGAAAGGCTACACCTTC.

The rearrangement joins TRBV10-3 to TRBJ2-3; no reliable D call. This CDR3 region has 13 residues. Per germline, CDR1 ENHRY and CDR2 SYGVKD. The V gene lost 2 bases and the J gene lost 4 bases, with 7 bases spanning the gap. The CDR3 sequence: CAISESEADTQYF. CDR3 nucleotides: TGTGCCATCAGTGAGAGCGAGGCAGATACGCAGTATTTT.

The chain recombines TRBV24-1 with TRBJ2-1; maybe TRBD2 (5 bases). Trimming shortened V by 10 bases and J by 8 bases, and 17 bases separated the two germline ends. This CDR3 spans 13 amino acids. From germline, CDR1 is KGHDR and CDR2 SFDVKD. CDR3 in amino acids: CATSTSSLHEQFF. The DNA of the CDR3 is TGTGCCACATCTACTAGTAGTTTACATGAGCAGTTCTTC.

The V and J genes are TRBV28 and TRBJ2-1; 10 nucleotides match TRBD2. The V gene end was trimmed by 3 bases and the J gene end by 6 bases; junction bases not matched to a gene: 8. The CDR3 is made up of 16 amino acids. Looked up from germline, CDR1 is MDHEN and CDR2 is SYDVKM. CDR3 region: CASSFSLAGVGNEQFF. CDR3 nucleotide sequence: TGTGCCAGCAGTTTCAGTCTAGCGGGGGTCGGCAATGAGCAGTTCTTC.

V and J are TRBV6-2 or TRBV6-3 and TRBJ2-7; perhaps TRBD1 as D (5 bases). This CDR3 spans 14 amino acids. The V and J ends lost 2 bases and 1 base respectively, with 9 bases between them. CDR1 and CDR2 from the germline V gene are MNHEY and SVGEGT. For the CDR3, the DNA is TGTGCCAGCAGTTACCCAGGGCTTTCCTACGAGCAGTACTTC. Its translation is CASSYPGLSYEQYF.

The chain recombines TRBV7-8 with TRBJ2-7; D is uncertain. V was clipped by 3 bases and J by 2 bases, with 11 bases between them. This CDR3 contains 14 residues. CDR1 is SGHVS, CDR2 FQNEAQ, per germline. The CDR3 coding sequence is TGTGCCAGCAGCTTGTATGGCCCAGCCTACGAGCAGTACTTC. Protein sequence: CASSLYGPAYEQYF.

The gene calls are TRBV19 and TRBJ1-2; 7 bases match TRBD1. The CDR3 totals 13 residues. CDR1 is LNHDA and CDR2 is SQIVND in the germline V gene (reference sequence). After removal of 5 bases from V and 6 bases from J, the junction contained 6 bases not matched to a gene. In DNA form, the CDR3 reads TGTGCCAGTAGTCTCGGACAGGTAGATGGCTACACCTTC. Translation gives CASSLGQVDGYTF.

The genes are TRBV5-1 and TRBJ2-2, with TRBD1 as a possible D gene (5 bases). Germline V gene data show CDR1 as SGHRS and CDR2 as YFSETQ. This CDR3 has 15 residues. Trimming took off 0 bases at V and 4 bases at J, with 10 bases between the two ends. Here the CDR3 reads CASSLAGHITGELFF. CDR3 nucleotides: TGCGCCAGCAGCTTGGCAGGGCATATCACCGGGGAGCTGTTTTTT.

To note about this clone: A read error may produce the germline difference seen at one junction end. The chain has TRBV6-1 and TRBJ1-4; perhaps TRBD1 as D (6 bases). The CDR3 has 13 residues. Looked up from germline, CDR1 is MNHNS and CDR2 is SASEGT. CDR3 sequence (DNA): TGTGCCAGCAGGGAAGGACAGAATGAAAAACTGTTTTTT. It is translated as CASREGQNEKLFF.

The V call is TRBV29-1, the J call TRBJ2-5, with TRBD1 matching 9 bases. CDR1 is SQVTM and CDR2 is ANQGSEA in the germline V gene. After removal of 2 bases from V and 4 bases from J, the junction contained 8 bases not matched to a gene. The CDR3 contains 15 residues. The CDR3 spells CSVELGQGGAETQYF. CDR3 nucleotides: TGCAGCGTTGAACTGGGACAGGGAGGGGCAGAGACCCAGTACTTC. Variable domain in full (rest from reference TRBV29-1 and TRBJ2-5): SAVISQKPSRDICQRGTSLTIQCQVDSQVTMMFWYRQQPGQSLTLIATANQGSEATYESGFVIDKFPISRPNLTFSTLTVSNMSPEDSSIYLCSVELGQGGAETQYFGPGTRLLVL.

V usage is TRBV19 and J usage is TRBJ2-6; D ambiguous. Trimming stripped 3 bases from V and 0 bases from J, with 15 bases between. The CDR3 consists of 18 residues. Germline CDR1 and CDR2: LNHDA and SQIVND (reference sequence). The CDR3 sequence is CASSIIRISSSGANVLTF. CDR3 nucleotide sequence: TGTGCCAGTAGTATTATCCGCATTTCTAGCTCTGGGGCCAACGTCCTGACTTTC.

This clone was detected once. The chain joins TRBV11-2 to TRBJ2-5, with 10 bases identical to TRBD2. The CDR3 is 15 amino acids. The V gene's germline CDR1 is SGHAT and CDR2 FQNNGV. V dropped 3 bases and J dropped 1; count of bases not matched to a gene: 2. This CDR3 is CASSFSGGFQETQYF. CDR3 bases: TGTGCCAGCAGCTTTAGCGGGGGGTTCCAAGAGACCCAGTACTTC.

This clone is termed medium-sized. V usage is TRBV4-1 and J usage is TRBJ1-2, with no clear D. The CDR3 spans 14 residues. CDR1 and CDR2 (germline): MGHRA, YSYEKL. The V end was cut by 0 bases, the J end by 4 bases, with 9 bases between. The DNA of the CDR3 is TGCGCCAGCAGCCAAGAGTCCCCATCCTATGGCTACACCTTC. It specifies CASSQESPSYGYTF.

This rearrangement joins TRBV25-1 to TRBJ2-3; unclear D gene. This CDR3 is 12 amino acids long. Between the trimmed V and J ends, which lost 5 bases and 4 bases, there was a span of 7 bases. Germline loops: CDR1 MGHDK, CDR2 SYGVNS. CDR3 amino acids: CASSRYPDTQYF. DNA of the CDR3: TGTGCCAGCAGTCGCTATCCAGATACGCAGTATTTT.

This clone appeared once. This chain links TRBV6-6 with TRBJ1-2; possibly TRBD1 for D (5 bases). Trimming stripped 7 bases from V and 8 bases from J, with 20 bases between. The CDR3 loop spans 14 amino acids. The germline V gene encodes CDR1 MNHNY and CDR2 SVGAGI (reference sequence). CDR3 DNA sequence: TGTGCCAGCACCCTGGGGGGTCACCCAAGGGGCTACACCTTC. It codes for CASTLGGHPRGYTF.